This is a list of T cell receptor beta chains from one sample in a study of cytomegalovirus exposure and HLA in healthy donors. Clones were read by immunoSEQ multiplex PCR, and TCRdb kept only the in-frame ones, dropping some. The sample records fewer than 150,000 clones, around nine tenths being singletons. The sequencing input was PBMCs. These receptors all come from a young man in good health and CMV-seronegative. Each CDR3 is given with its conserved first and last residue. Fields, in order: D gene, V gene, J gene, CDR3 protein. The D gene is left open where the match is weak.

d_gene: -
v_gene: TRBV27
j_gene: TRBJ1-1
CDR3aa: CASQGISMNTEAFF

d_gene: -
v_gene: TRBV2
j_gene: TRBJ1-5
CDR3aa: CASSEAAAVGEPQHF

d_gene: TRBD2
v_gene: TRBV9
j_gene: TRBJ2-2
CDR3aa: CASSVRLALNTGELFF

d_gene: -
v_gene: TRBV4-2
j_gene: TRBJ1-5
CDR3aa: CASSQGTRDEDQPQHF

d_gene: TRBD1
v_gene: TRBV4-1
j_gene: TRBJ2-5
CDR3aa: CASSPRQGTNVETQYF

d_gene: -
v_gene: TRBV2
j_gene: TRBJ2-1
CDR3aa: CASSHPLFSNEQFF

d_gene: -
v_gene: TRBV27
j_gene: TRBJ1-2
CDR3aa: CASRPGTMGSYTF

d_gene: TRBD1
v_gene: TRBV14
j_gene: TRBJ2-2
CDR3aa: CASSHLSGTGGSFRTGELFF

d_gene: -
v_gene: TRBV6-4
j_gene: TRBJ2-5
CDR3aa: CASSDGAGDQETQYF

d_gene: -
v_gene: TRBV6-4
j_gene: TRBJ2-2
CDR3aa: CASSDSGKRENGELFF

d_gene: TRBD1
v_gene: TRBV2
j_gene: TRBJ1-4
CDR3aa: CASSHRGENEKLFF

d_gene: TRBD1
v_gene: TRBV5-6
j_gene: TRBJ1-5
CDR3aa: CASSLTGASNQPQHF

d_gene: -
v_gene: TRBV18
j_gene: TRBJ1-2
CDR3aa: CASSTTDSYGYTF

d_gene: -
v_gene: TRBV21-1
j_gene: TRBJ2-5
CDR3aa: CASSHLIRGPRETQYF

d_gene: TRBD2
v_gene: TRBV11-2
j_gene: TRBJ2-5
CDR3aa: CASSLQAGRGETQYF

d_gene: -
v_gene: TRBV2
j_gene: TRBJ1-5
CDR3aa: CASNRDSNQPQHF

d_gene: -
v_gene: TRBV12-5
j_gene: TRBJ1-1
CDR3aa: CASGLIWGEKSPEAFF

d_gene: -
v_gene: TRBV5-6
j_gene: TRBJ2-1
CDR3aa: CASSLWVYRLDGNEQFF

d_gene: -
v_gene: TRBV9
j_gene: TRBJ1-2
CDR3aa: CASSVGLTNLNSNYGYTF

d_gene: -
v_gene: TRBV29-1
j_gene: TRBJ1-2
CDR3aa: CSVAREGRYLGYGYTF

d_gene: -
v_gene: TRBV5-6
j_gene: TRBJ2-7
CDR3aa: CASSSDIIYEQYF

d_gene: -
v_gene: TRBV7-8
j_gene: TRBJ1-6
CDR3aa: CASSLGGNSPLHF

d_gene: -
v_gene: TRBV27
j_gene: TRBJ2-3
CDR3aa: CASSLLSTDTQYF

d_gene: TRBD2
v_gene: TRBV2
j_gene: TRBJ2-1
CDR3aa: CASSEQRGGYEQFF

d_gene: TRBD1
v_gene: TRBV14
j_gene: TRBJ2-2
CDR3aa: CASSLTGQGAGELFF

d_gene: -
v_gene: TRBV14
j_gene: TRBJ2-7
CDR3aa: CASSQDRSYEQYF

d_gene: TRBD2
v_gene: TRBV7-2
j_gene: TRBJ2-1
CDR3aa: CASSLVLQLAGADEQFF

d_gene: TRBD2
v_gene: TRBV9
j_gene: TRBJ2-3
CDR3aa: CASSASGATTDTQYF

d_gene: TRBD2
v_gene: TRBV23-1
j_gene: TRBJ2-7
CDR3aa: CASSQPGGYEQYF

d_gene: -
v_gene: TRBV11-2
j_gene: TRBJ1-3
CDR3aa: CASSLEWGTGNTIYF

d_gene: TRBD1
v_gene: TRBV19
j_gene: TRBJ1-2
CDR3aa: CASSLQWTGLYGYTF

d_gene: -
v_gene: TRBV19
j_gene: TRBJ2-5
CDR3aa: CASSMGSKVQETQYF

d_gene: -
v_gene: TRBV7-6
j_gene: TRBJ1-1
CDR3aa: CASSSPAKNTEAFF

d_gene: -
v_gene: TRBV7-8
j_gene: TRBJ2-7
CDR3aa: CASRLQNPPSEQYF

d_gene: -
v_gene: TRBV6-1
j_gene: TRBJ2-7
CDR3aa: CASSPGSSSYEQYF